Following are 17 T cell receptor beta chains from one sample sequenced in a study of graft-versus-host responses after intestinal transplantation. Their target antigens are unknown. Sequencing used immunoSEQ multiplex PCR; TCRdb keeps in-frame clones, though not all of them. The sample contains 99,000 or so clones, roughly 92% of which appear only once. The sample was unstimulated CD8+ T cells sorted from spleen or lymph node cells, taken before transplant. The receptors derive from a human donor who was the organ donor for an intestinal transplant.

This chain joins TRBV5-1 and TRBJ1-1; the D gene is possibly TRBD1 (6 bases). The germline V and J ends were trimmed by 0 bases and 0 bases, with 18 bases remaining between them. Looked up from germline, CDR1 is SGHRS and CDR2 is YFSETQ. There are 18 residues in the CDR3. The DNA of the CDR3 is TGCGCCAGCAGCTTGGAGGTTACAGGGAGCCCCATGAACACTGAAGCTTTCTTT. The encoded protein is CASSLEVTGSPMNTEAFF.

The rearrangement links TRBV5-1 to TRBJ1-4; D gene ambiguous. The CDR3 covers 14 residues. The germline V and J ends were trimmed by 4 bases and 7 bases, with 14 bases remaining between them. Germline V gene sequence: CDR1 SGHRS, CDR2 YFSETQ. The DNA of the CDR3 is TGCGCCAGCAGCGCAGGACTCCATCGTGAAAAACTGTTTTTT. Translation gives CASSAGLHREKLFF.

This sequence joins TRBV2 and TRBJ2-3; possibly TRBD2 for D (7 bases). CDR3 size: 15 residues. Germline loops: CDR1 SNHLY, CDR2 FYNNEI. With 1 base removed from V and 4 bases from J, the gap between germline ends came to 12 bases. The CDR3 DNA reads as TGTGCCAGCAGTGAAGTGGGCGGGGGCGCAGATACGCAGTATTTT. Translation: CASSEVGGGADTQYF.

V usage is TRBV29-1 and J usage is TRBJ2-1, with a possible D match to TRBD1 (5 bases). Germline V gene data show CDR1 as SQVTM and CDR2 as ANQGSEA. The CDR3 extends over 13 amino acids. The V end was cut by 6 bases, the J end by 10 bases, with 19 bases between. CDR3 sequence reads: CSVLPGPTGEQFF. For the CDR3, the DNA is TGCAGCGTCCTCCCAGGGCCTACCGGGGAGCAGTTCTTC.

This chain joins TRBV6-5 and TRBJ2-1; 8 positions agree with TRBD1. Germline values: CDR1 MNHEY, CDR2 SVGAGI. The CDR3 has 15 amino acids. V lost 8 bases, J lost 3 bases, and 9 bases stayed unmatched. CDR3: CASAGGPTDYNEQFF. In DNA, the CDR3 is TGTGCCAGCGCAGGGGGCCCTACAGACTACAATGAGCAGTTCTTC.

V gene TRBV28 combines with J gene TRBJ2-3; 14 nucleotides match TRBD2. Germline V gene sequence: CDR1 MDHEN, CDR2 SYDVKM. The length of the CDR3 is 16 residues. V lost 5 bases and J lost 4; bases outside the gene matches: 5. For the CDR3, the DNA is TGTGCCAGCAGTATCCCGGGACTAGCGGGAGCAGATACGCAGTATTTT. This encodes CASSIPGLAGADTQYF.

The table lists this clone with a count of one. The V gene is TRBV4-1, the J gene TRBJ2-7, with 8 bases matching TRBD1. CDR3 length equals 14 residues. Trimming cost V 4 bases and J 3 bases; bases outside gene matches: 5. CDR1 and CDR2 from the germline V gene are MGHRA and YSYEKL. CDR3 loop: CASSPMTGDYEQYF. As DNA, the CDR3 is TGCGCCAGCAGCCCAATGACAGGGGACTACGAGCAGTACTTC.

The rearrangement joins TRBV23-1 to TRBJ1-1, with D tentatively TRBD1 (5 bases). TRBV23-1 is treated as an ORF (open reading frame) with a function not yet certain. V lost 7 bases to trimming and J lost 1 base, with 16 bases between them. CDR3 size: 15 residues. For the CDR3, the DNA is TGCGCCAGCAAGGTAAGGGGATGGGCGAACACTGAAGCTTTCTTT. It translates to CASKVRGWANTEAFF.

The chain couples TRBV2 to TRBJ2-1, with 10 bases matching TRBD2. V was pared by 10 bases and J by 7 bases, with 10 bases of the junction left unmatched. Germline CDR1 SNHLY, CDR2 FYNNEI. The CDR3 is 14 amino acids. The CDR3 protein is CATPQRGGLNEQFF. In DNA form, the CDR3 reads TGTGCCACCCCCCAGCGGGGGGGCCTGAATGAGCAGTTCTTC.

This chain connects TRBV6-1 to TRBJ2-1; D is perhaps TRBD2 (5 bases). CDR1 and CDR2 (germline): MNHNS, SASEGT. V lost 6 bases and J 4 bases, leaving 16 bases between the germline ends. The CDR3 is 15 amino acids. In DNA, the CDR3 is TGTGCCAGCAGCCTACTAGGCTGGCGATACAATGAGCAGTTCTTC. Protein: CASSLLGWRYNEQFF.

The chain links TRBV6-9 to TRBJ2-3; 7 bases line up with TRBD1. The germline gives CDR1 MNHGY, CDR2 SVAAGI. The CDR3 sequence is 15 residues long. Trimming removed 7 bases from V and 0 bases from J; junction bases left unmatched: 7. The CDR3 reads CASKKRQGSTDTQYF. The CDR3 DNA reads as TGTGCCAGCAAAAAACGACAGGGTAGCACAGATACGCAGTATTTT.

The V call is TRBV6-1, the J call TRBJ2-5; 8 bases align to TRBD1. The DNA end favors TRBJ2-7, so the J call may be wrong. The CDR3 loop spans 15 amino acids. Per germline, CDR1 MNHNS and CDR2 SASEGT. CDR3 sequence (DNA): TGTGCCAGCAGTATATCTCAGGGGGCGCTTTACGAGCAGTACTTC. It is translated as CASSISQGALYEQYF.

The rearrangement joins TRBV6-6 to TRBJ2-3; 9 positions match TRBD2. Looked up from germline, CDR1 is MNHNY and CDR2 is SVGAGI (reference sequence). V shed 2 bases, J shed 0 bases, and the junction held 0 bases outside the gene matches. The CDR3 runs 15 residues. The CDR3 spells CASSYLAGSTDTQYF. The CDR3 DNA sequence: TGTGCCAGCAGTTACCTAGCGGGGAGCACAGATACGCAGTATTTT.

V gene TRBV27 combines with J gene TRBJ2-5, with 11 bases that match TRBD2. V gave up 5 bases and J gave up 4 bases; unmatched junction bases: 0. This CDR3 is 13 amino acids long. Germline-derived CDR1 and CDR2 are MNHEY and SMNVEV (reference sequence). The CDR3 nucleotides are TGTGCCAGCAGTGGGACTAGCGGAGAGACCCAGTACTTC. It translates to CASSGTSGETQYF.

The rearrangement links TRBV6-5 to TRBJ2-3; no clear D gene. Trimming removed 0 bases at V and 0 bases at J, with 7 bases between. The CDR3 extends over 15 amino acids. Looked up from germline, CDR1 is MNHEY and CDR2 is SVGAGI. The CDR3 bases are TGTGCCAGCAGTTACTCGGCCGGGAGCACAGATACGCAGTATTTT. This encodes CASSYSAGSTDTQYF.

This chain links TRBV4-1 with TRBJ2-3; a weak D match, TRBD1 (6 bases). Trimming removed 2 bases from V and 4 bases from J, with 13 bases in between. The length of the CDR3 is 15 residues. Germline values: CDR1 MGHRA, CDR2 YSYEKL. The CDR3 spells CASSQTGLRPDTQYF. The CDR3 coding sequence is TGCGCCAGCAGCCAAACAGGGTTACGTCCAGATACGCAGTATTTT.

The chain recombines TRBV5-4 with TRBJ2-1; tentative D call: TRBD1 (6 bases). The germline gives CDR1 SGHNT, CDR2 YYREEE (reference sequence). The germline V and J ends were trimmed by 3 bases and 7 bases, with 26 bases remaining between them. The length of the CDR3 is 18 residues. Here the CDR3 reads CASSSGTSTPFSSNEQFF. The CDR3 DNA is TGTGCCAGCAGCTCCGGGACATCAACCCCATTTTCTTCAAATGAGCAGTTCTTC.